Each of the 19 T cell receptor beta chains below was sequenced from the same sample in a study of cytomegalovirus exposure and HLA in healthy donors. PCR amplification relied on 60 Vbeta primers (plus 13 Jbeta primers). The table came from immunoSEQ multiplex PCR; TCRdb's copy has only in-frame clones and leaves some out. This table has about 130,000 clones, around 80% appearing once. Sequenced sample: PBMCs. These receptors came from a man between 25 and 39 years old in good health.

The chain has TRBV7-3 and TRBJ1-2, with D perhaps TRBD1 (6 bases). CDR1 and CDR2 (germline): SGHTA, FQGTGA. Trimming took 5 bases from V and 2 from J, leaving 9 bases between them. CDR3 size: 13 residues. The CDR3 here is CASSRTGNYGYTF. The CDR3 DNA sequence: TGTGCCAGCAGCCGTACAGGGAACTATGGCTACACCTTC.

The chain links TRBV6-5 to TRBJ2-7; TRBD2 matches at 11 bases. This CDR3 is built from 15 residues. Per germline, CDR1 MNHEY and CDR2 SVGAGI. The V and J ends lost 0 bases and 4 bases, in that order; junction bases with no gene match: 2. The CDR3 region is CASSYSRTSGYEQYF. CDR3 nucleotides: TGTGCCAGCAGTTACTCCCGGACTAGCGGGTACGAGCAGTACTTC.

The chain links TRBV11-3 to TRBJ2-3; possibly TRBD2 for D (6 bases). Germline CDR1 reads SGHNT; CDR2 reads YENEEA. V lost 5 bases and J 1 base, leaving 13 bases between the germline ends. This CDR3 is built from 15 residues. CDR3 sequence: CASSPRDSRTDTQYF. CDR3 DNA sequence: TGTGCCAGCAGCCCCCGGGACTCTCGCACAGATACGCAGTATTTT.

The rearrangement links TRBV5-5 to TRBJ2-1; D is ambiguous. V gave up 0 bases and J gave up 3 bases, with 4 bases separating them. The CDR3 is 13 residues long. CDR1 SGHKS and CDR2 YYEKEE come from the germline V gene (reference sequence). The CDR3 here is CASSLDYYNEQFF. CDR3 nucleotide sequence: TGTGCCAGCAGCTTGGACTACTACAATGAGCAGTTCTTC.

V usage is TRBV2 and J usage is TRBJ2-5, with D maybe TRBD2 (5 bases). The CDR3 consists of 13 residues. V lost 2 bases and J lost 9, with 13 bases in between. The germline CDR1 and CDR2 sequences are SNHLY and FYNNEI. The CDR3, as DNA: TGTGCCAGCAGTGAAACTTCGGGATTAGCCCAGTACTTC. It codes for CASSETSGLAQYF.

This clone was observed a handful of times. CDR3 bases: TGTGCCAGCAGCGGGACTAGCGGGTACGAGCAGTACTTC. Protein sequence: CASSGTSGYEQYF. The chain combines TRBV7-9 with TRBJ2-7; 12 bases line up with TRBD2. After removal of 5 bases from V and 4 bases from J, the junction contained 0 bases not matched to a gene. Germline V gene sequence: CDR1 SEHNR, CDR2 FQNEAQ (reference sequence). The CDR3 contains 13 residues. Variable domain in full (rest from reference TRBV7-9 and TRBJ2-7): DTGVSQNPRHKITKRGQNVTFRCDPISEHNRLYWYRQTLGQGPEFLTYFQNEAQLEKSRLLSDRFSAERPKGSFSTLEIQRTEQGDSAMYLCASSGTSGYEQYFGPGTRLTVT.

This clone has a single count. The chain employs TRBV5-6 and TRBJ2-1, with TRBD2 as a possible D gene (5 bases). CDR1 and CDR2 from the germline V gene are SGHDT and YYEEEE. The V gene lost 3 bases and the J gene lost 7 bases, with 20 bases spanning the gap. This CDR3 has 16 amino acids. The CDR3 region is CASSSPPGTLSNEQFF. The CDR3 coding sequence is TGTGCCAGCAGCTCCCCGCCGGGAACCTTATCTAATGAGCAGTTCTTC.

The CDR3 sequence is CASSLVYEQYF. The CDR3, as DNA: TGTGCCAGCAGCCTAGTCTACGAGCAGTACTTC. The rearrangement uses TRBV6-6 and TRBJ2-7; D gene ambiguous. The V gene's germline CDR1 is MNHNY and CDR2 SVGAGI (reference sequence). The V and J ends lost 6 bases and 3 bases respectively, with 6 bases between them. This CDR3 has 11 amino acids.

This sequence joins TRBV6-5 and TRBJ1-1; tentative D call: TRBD1 (5 bases). Trimming took off 7 bases at V and 7 bases at J, with 19 bases between the two ends. The CDR3 contains 14 residues. Germline V gene data show CDR1 as MNHEY and CDR2 as SVGAGI. The CDR3 DNA sequence: TGTGCCAGCACTCCAAATGTGGGGCAGGTTGAAGCTTTCTTT. This translates into CASTPNVGQVEAFF.

This clone appeared a few times. The chain uses TRBV6-1 and TRBJ1-5; D unclear. The germline V and J ends were trimmed by 2 bases and 4 bases, with 15 bases remaining between them. Germline V gives CDR1 MNHNS, CDR2 SASEGT. The CDR3 has 16 residues. The CDR3 sequence: CASSESRVRINQPQHF. The CDR3 bases are TGTGCCAGCAGTGAAAGTCGGGTTCGGATTAATCAGCCCCAGCATTTT.

This chain uses TRBV30 with TRBJ1-2; a possible D gene is TRBD1 (6 bases). V lost 5 bases and J 2 bases, leaving 18 bases between the germline ends. The CDR3 runs to 15 residues. Per the germline V gene, CDR1 is GTSNPN and CDR2 is SVGIG (reference sequence). CDR3 amino acids: CAWAPPGTINYGYTF. As DNA, the CDR3 is TGTGCCTGGGCCCCCCCCGGGACAATAAACTATGGCTACACCTTC. Combining the CDR3 with reference TRBV30 and TRBJ1-2 gives the whole variable domain SQTIHQWPATLVQPVGSPLSLECTVEGTSNPNLYWYRQAAGRGLQLLFYSVGIGQISSEVPQNLSASRPQDRQFILSSKKLLLSDSGFYLCAWAPPGTINYGYTFGSGTRLTVV.

The chain links TRBV7-6 to TRBJ2-5; D gene ambiguous. The germline V gene encodes CDR1 SGHVS and CDR2 FNYEAQ. The CDR3 extends over 15 amino acids. Trimming stripped 5 bases from V and 3 bases from J, with 16 bases between. The CDR3: CASSLTGSPKETQYF. The DNA for the CDR3 is TGTGCCAGCAGCCTTACCGGGTCCCCAAAAGAGACCCAGTACTTC.

The chain carries TRBV6-6 and TRBJ2-1, with D perhaps matching TRBD2 (7 bases). The CDR3 has 16 amino acids. Germline V lookup: CDR1 MNHNY, CDR2 SVGAGI (reference sequence). V gave up 7 bases and J gave up 5 bases, with 21 bases separating them. CDR3 DNA: TGTGCCAGCACCACGAAGGGGGGGTCCATGGACAATGAGCAGTTCTTC. Its protein product is CASTTKGGSMDNEQFF.

The chain links TRBV28 to TRBJ2-7; 7 bases line up with TRBD1. Germline V CDR1 and CDR2: MDHEN, SYDVKM. The CDR3 runs 13 residues. With 4 bases clipped from V and 4 bases from J, the junction kept 4 bases outside the gene matches. The CDR3 here is CASSSPGQYEQYF. The CDR3 DNA follows: TGTGCCAGCAGTTCGCCGGGACAGTACGAGCAGTACTTC.

The chain is built from TRBV7-3 and TRBJ2-1; TRBD2 matches 9 bases. This CDR3 comprises 15 residues. With V trimmed by 5 bases and J by 2 bases, 4 bases remained unmatched. Germline V gene lookup returns CDR1 SGHTA and CDR2 FQGTGA. The CDR3: CASSASGRPYNEQFF. DNA of the CDR3: TGTGCCAGCAGCGCCAGCGGGAGGCCCTACAATGAGCAGTTCTTC.

The V gene is TRBV2, the J gene TRBJ2-5; D perhaps matches TRBD1 (5 bases). Germline CDR1 SNHLY, CDR2 FYNNEI. The CDR3 consists of 14 residues. V lost 5 bases to trimming and J lost 0 bases, with 10 bases between them. CDR3 nucleotide sequence: TGTGCCAGCAGTCAAGACAGCTACCAAGAGACCCAGTACTTC. Protein product: CASSQDSYQETQYF. Together with reference TRBV2 and TRBJ2-5, the CDR3 gives the full variable domain: EPEVTQTPSHQVTQMGQEVILRCVPISNHLYFYWYRQILGQKVEFLVSFYNNEISEKSEIFDDQFSVERPDGSNFTLKIRSTKLEDSAMYFCASSQDSYQETQYFGPGTRLLVL.

This clone was counted a single time. The V call is TRBV18, the J call TRBJ1-4; TRBD1 is a possible D gene (5 bases). CDR3 length: 16 amino acids. Trimming left V 2 bases short and J 3 bases short, with 13 bases between. In germline, CDR1 is KGHSH, CDR2 LQKENI. The CDR3: CASSPWVQGANEKLFF. As DNA, the CDR3 is TGTGCCAGCTCACCATGGGTCCAGGGCGCTAATGAAAAACTGTTTTTT.

The chain joins TRBV5-4 to TRBJ2-2, with D possibly being TRBD2 (5 bases). The CDR3 totals 13 residues. In germline, CDR1 is SGHNT, CDR2 YYREEE (reference sequence). The ends were cut back, 1 base at V and 4 bases at J, with 5 bases in the middle. CDR3 sequence: CASSLTSTGELFF. The CDR3 DNA sequence: TGTGCCAGCAGCTTGACTAGCACCGGGGAGCTGTTTTTT.

J is TRBJ1-1 and V is TRBV6-4; 7 bases fit TRBD1. The CDR3 extends over 16 amino acids. Losses at the gene ends were 4 bases for V and 0 bases for J; bases not matched to a gene: 8. The germline CDR1 and CDR2 sequences are MRHNA and SNTAGT. CDR3 bases: TGTGCCAGCAGTGGAACAGGGGACTTTATGAACACTGAAGCTTTCTTT. Its translation is CASSGTGDFMNTEAFF.